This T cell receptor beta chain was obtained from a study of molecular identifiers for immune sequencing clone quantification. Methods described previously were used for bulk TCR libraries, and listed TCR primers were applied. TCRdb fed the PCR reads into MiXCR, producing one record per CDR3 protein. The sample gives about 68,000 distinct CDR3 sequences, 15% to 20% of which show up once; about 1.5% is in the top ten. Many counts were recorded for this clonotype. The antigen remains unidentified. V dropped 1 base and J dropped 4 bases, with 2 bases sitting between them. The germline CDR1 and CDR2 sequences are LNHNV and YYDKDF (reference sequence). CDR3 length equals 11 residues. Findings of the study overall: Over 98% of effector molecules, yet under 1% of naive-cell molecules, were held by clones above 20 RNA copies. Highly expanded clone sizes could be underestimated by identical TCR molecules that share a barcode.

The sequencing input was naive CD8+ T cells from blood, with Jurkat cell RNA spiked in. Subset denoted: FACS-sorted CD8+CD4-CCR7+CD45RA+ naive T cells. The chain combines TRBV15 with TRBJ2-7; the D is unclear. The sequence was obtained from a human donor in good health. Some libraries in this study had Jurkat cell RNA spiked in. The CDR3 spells CATSRGYEQYF. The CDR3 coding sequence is TGTGCCACCAGCAGAGGGTACGAGCAGTACTTC.